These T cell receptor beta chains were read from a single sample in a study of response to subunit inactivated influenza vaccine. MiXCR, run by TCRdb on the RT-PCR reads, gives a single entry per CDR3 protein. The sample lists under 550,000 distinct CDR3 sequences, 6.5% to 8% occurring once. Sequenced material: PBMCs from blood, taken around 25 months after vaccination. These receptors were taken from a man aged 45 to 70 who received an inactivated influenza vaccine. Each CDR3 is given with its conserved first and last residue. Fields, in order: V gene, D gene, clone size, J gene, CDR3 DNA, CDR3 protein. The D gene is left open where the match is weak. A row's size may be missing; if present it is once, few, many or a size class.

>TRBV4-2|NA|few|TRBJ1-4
TGTGCCAGCAGCCAAGATCGAAAGAGCAATGAAAAACTGTTTTTT
CASSQDRKSNEKLFF
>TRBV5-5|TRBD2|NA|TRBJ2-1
TGTGCCAGCAGCCCCGGGACTAGCGGGGGAAAAAGGGTTGAGCAGTTCTTC
CASSPGTSGGKRVEQFF
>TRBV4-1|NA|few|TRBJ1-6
TGCGCCAGCAGCCAAGATTGGATCCTGGTAAATTCACCCCTCCACTTT
CASSQDWILVNSPLHF
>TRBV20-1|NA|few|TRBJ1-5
TGCAGTGCTAGGAAAGTTGGGGACAATCAGCCCCAGCATTTT
CSARKVGDNQPQHF
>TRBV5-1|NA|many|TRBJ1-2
TGCGCCAGCAGCCCAGCCCTGGGAGACTATGGCTACACCTTC
CASSPALGDYGYTF
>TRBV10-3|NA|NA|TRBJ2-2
TGTGCCATCAGTGTTTCCAGGGGAGACGGGGAGCTGTTTTTT
CAISVSRGDGELFF
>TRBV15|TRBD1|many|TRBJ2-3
TGTGCCGTAGGGGACAGGGCCCCAGATACGCAGTATTTT
CAVGDRAPDTQYF
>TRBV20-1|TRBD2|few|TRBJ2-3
TGCAGTGCTAGCGCACTAGCGGGTGACACAGATACGCAGTATTTT
CSASALAGDTDTQYF
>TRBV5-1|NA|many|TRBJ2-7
TGCGCCAGCAGCTTGGTCCGGGGAGAGCAGTACTTC
CASSLVRGEQYF
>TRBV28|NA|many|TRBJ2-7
TGTGCCAGCAGTTCCACCTTCCGGGGCCACCCCTACGAGCAGTACTTC
CASSSTFRGHPYEQYF
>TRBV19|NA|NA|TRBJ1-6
TGTGCCAGTAAGGAGGCGGGTCAGGGGAATTCACCCCTCCACTTT
CASKEAGQGNSPLHF
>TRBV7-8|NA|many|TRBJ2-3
TGTGCCAGCAGCATTAGCGGAAGCACAGATACGCAGTATTTT
CASSISGSTDTQYF
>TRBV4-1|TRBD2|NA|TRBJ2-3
TGCGCCAGCAGCCTGGGACTAGCGTCCCGCACAGATACGCAGTATTTT
CASSLGLASRTDTQYF
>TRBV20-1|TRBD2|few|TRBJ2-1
TGCAGTGCTAGAACGCGGGAGGGCCTATCCTACAATGAGCAGTTCTTC
CSARTREGLSYNEQFF
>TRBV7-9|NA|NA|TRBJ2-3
TGTGCCAGCAGCTTAGGTGAGCCAGATACGCAGTATTTT
CASSLGEPDTQYF
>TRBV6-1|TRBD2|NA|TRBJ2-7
TGTGCCAGCAGAGGGTCGGGAGGGCCTGTCTACGAGCAGTACTTC
CASRGSGGPVYEQYF
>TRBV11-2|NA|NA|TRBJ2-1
TGTGCCAGCAGCTCCACCCGGGGGGCCGGGTTAAATGAGCAGTTCTTC
CASSSTRGAGLNEQFF
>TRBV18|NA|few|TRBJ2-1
TGTGCCAGCTCACCGATCCTTCCCAATGAGCAGTTCTTC
CASSPILPNEQFF
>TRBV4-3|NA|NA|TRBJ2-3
TGCGCCAGCAGCCAAGAGGTCCAGAATACGCAGTATTTT
CASSQEVQNTQYF
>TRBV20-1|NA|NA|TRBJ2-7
TGCAGTGCTAGAAATCCAGCGTCCTACGAGCAGTACTTC
CSARNPASYEQYF
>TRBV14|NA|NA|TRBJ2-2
TGTGCCAGCAGCCCGAATTCCGGGCGGAAGACCGGGGAGCTGTTTTTT
CASSPNSGRKTGELFF
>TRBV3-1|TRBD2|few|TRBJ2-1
TGTGCCAGCAGCCAGGCAACTAGCGGGAGAGTGGGGGGTAATGAGCAGTTCTTC
CASSQATSGRVGGNEQFF
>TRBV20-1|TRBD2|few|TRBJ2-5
TGCAGTGCCCATGGGGCGGGAGAAGAGACCCAGTACTTC
CSAHGAGEETQYF
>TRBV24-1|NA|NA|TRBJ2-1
TGTGCCACCAGTGATTGGGAGTACAATGAGCAGTTCTTC
CATSDWEYNEQFF
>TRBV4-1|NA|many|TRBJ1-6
TGCGCCAGCAGCCAACAAGGACAGAACTATAATTCACCCCTCCACTTT
CASSQQGQNYNSPLHF
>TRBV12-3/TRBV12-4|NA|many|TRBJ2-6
TGTGCCAGCACCCTACGGACCTCTGGGGCCAACGTCCTGACTTTC
CASTLRTSGANVLTF
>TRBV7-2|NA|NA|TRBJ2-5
TGTGCCAGCAGCTACGGACAAACGGAGACCCAGTACTTC
CASSYGQTETQYF
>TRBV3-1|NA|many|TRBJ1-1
TGTGCCAGCAGCCAAGCTGGGATTACGAACACTGAAGCTTTCTTT
CASSQAGITNTEAFF
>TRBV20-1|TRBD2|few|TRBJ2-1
TGCAGTGCCAAGCCCCTAGCGGGGACATACAATGAGCAGTTCTTC
CSAKPLAGTYNEQFF
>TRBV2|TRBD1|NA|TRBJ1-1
TGTGCCAGCAGGGCAGGGCCAGGGGGCACTGAAGCTTTCTTT
CASRAGPGGTEAFF
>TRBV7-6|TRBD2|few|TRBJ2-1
TGTGCCAGCAGCCGATTAGGGCGGGGGGGTGGTAATGAGCAGTTCTTC
CASSRLGRGGGNEQFF
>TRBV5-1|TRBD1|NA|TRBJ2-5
TGCGCCAGCAGCCTTCAGGGGGCCAGCACGGAGACCCAGTACTTC
CASSLQGASTETQYF
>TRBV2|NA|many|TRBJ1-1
TGTGCCAGCGTCAGTCCCCCGACTGAAGCTTTCTTT
CASVSPPTEAFF
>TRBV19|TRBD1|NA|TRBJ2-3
TGTGCCAGTAGTAGTCACAGGGGGCTAGATACGCAGTATTTT
CASSSHRGLDTQYF
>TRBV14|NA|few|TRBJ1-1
TGTGCCAGCAGCCCGGACAGTCGGTTATCCGAAGCTTTCTTT
CASSPDSRLSEAFF
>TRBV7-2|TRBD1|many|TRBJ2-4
TGTGCCAGCAGCTTAGTACAGGGGCACATTCAGTACTTC
CASSLVQGHIQYF
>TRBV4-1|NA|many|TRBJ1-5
TGCGCCAGCAGCCAAGATCCAGGGTTAACTCAGCCCCAGCATTTT
CASSQDPGLTQPQHF
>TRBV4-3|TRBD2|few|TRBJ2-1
TGCGCCAGCAGCCAACCTAGCGGGGGTTACAATGAGCAGTTCTTC
CASSQPSGGYNEQFF
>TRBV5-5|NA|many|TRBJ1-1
TGTGCCAGCAGCTTGCAGACCACTGAAGCTTTCTTT
CASSLQTTEAFF
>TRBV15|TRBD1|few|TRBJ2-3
TGTGCCACCAGCAGAGATCCCCCGGACAGGGTGACGCAGTATTTT
CATSRDPPDRVTQYF
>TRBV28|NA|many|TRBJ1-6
TGTGCCAGCAGTTTAGATTATGATTCACCCCTCCACTTT
CASSLDYDSPLHF
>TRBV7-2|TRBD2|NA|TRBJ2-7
TGTGCCAGCAGCACCTCCGGGACTAGCAAGCGCGAGCAGTACTTC
CASSTSGTSKREQYF
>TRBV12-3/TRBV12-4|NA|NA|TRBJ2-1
TGTGCCAGCAGCGAAGGACCAACCAATGAGCAGTTCTTC
CASSEGPTNEQFF
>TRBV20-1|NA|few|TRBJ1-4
TGCAGTGCTAGAGATGTGGGGGGCCCGGATGAAAAACTGTTTTTT
CSARDVGGPDEKLFF
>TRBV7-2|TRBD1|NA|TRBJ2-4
TGTGCCAGCAGCCCCCGGGACAGGGGGCACATTCAGTACTTC
CASSPRDRGHIQYF
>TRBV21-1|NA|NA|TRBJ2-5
TGTGCCAGCAGCAAAGGGGAAGCCCAAGAGACCCAGTACTTC
CASSKGEAQETQYF
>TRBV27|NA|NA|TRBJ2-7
TGTGCCAGCAGCCTTAAACTCTCCTACGAGCAGTACTTC
CASSLKLSYEQYF
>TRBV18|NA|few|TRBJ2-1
TGTGCCAGCTCTCCTATGGACACCAGCTCCTACAATGAGCAGTTCTTC
CASSPMDTSSYNEQFF
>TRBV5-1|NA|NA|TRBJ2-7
TGCGCCAGCAGCTTGGGCGGGATCGGCGACGAGCAGTACTTC
CASSLGGIGDEQYF
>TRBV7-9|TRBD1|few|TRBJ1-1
TGTGCCAGCAGCCCCGACAGGGACAACACTGAAGCTTTCTTT
CASSPDRDNTEAFF
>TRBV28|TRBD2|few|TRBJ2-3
TGTGCCAGCAGTTTATGGACCGGGAGGGCAGATACGCAGTATTTT
CASSLWTGRADTQYF
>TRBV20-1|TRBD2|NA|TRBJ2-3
TGCAGTGCTAGAGTAGCGGGGGTTAGCACAGATACGCAGTATTTT
CSARVAGVSTDTQYF
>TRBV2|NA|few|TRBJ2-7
TGTGCCAGCAGGGACGACCTAAAGCAGTACTTC
CASRDDLKQYF
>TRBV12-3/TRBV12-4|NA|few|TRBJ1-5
TGTGCCAGCTGTCCCAGGGAGGAGCTCGGGGACCTTAGCAATCAGCCCCAGCATTTT
CASCPREELGDLSNQPQHF
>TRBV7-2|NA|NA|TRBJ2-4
TGTGCCAGCAGTCCGCCCCCCCGGAACATTCAGTACTTC
CASSPPPRNIQYF
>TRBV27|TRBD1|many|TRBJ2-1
TGTGCCAGCAGTCCCCCCTCCGGGACAGGCTCCTACAATGAGCAGTTCTTC
CASSPPSGTGSYNEQFF
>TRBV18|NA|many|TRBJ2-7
TGTGCCAGCTCACCTTCAGGGGACGAGCAGTACTTC
CASSPSGDEQYF
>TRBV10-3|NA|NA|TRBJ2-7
TGTGCCATCAGTGGTTACCGGGACACTTACGAGCAGTACTTC
CAISGYRDTYEQYF
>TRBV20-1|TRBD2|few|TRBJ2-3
TGCAGTGCCACTAGGACTAGCGGGGGCACAGATACGCAGTATTTT
CSATRTSGGTDTQYF
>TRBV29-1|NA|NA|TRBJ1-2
TGCAGCGGCCAAACCAGTTATGGCTACACCTTC
CSGQTSYGYTF